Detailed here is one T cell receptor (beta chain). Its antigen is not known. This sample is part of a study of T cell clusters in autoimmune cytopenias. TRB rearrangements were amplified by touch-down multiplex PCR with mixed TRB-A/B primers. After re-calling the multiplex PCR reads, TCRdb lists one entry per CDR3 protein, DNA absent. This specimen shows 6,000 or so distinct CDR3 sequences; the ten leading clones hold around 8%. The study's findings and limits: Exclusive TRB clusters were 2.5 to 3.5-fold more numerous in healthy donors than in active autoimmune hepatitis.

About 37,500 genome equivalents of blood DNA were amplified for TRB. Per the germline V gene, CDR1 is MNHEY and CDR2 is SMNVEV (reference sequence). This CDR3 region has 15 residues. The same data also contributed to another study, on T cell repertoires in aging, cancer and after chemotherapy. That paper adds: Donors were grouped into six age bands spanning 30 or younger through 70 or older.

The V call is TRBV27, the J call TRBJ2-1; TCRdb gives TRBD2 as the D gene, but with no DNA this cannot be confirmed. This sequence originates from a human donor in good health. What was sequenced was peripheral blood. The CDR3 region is CASSLSSYSVGEQFF.